This T cell receptor (beta chain) comes out of a study of CD8+ T cells in alopecia areata. Notes on the study in general: Clonality exceeded that of normal scalp in lesional scalp, most notably in alopecia totalis/universalis.

RNA was extracted and reverse transcribed into cDNA as the sequencing template. Profiling relied on immunoSEQ multiplex PCR, and the TCRdb table lists in-frame clones only, not all of them. The sample holds 190,000 or so clones; about three fifths are singletons and the top ten take under 7%. With regard to this clone: Its antigen remains unknown.

Treatment in this sample: oral pan-JAK inhibitor, 5-10 mg twice daily. The investigators collected lesional scalp punch biopsies and peripheral blood from alopecia areata patients. The source is a human donor with alopecia areata. The sample was CD4+ T cells sorted from blood, taken at week 24, from a patient treated with tofacitinib.

CDR3 amino acids: CSLDRGLPGDNEQFF. CDR3 nucleotide sequence: TGCAGCTTGGACAGGGGGCTGCCCGGGGACAATGAGCAGTTCTTC. The J gene is TRBJ2-1, the V gene TRBV29-1; 11 nucleotides align to TRBD1. This CDR3 spans 15 amino acids. CDR1 SQVTM and CDR2 ANQGSEA come from the germline V gene. The junction had 11 bases not matched to a gene; V was cut back by 8 bases and J by 5 bases.